Listed below are T cell receptor beta chains from one sample, sequenced in a study of human T cells and chemical hapten exposure. TCRdb itself ran the RACE reads through MiXCR, one entry per CDR3 protein. The table lists tens of thousands of distinct CDR3 sequences, 8% to 10% of them singletons, with less than 4.5% in the top ten. Sample: whole blood, taken in connection with sensitization to the hapten diphenylcyclopropenone (DPC). The receptors were sampled from a woman between 40 and 55 years old with alopecia areata. Some clones in this sample may be carry-over from other donors' samples. CDR3s include the opening cysteine and the closing phenylalanine or tryptophan. The order of the fields is V gene, CDR3 length, clone size, J gene, D gene, CDR3 protein, CDR3 DNA. A D gene is named only where the DNA matches it firmly. Part of the rows lack a size; the others show once, few, many or a class for expanded clones.

v_gene: TRBV12-3/TRBV12-4; len: 15; abundance: many; j_gene: TRBJ2-2; d_gene: TRBD1; CDR3aa: CASSSRGRETGELFF; CDR3nt: TGTGCCAGCAGTTCCAGGGGGCGCGAGACCGGGGAGCTGTTTTTT
v_gene: TRBV19; len: 15; abundance: many; j_gene: TRBJ2-1; d_gene: TRBD2; CDR3aa: CASSILRGGHNEQFF; CDR3nt: TGTGCCAGTAGTATTCTTCGGGGGGGCCACAATGAGCAGTTCTTC
v_gene: TRBV7-8; len: 13; abundance: .; j_gene: TRBJ2-7; d_gene: .; CDR3aa: CASSWVEGDEQYF; CDR3nt: TGTGCCAGCAGCTGGGTGGAGGGAGACGAGCAGTACTTC
v_gene: TRBV20-1; len: 14; abundance: once; j_gene: TRBJ2-2; d_gene: TRBD1; CDR3aa: CSAWDRGSSGELFF; CDR3nt: TGCAGTGCTTGGGACAGGGGAAGTTCCGGGGAGCTGTTTTTT
v_gene: TRBV20-1; len: 14; abundance: many; j_gene: TRBJ1-6; d_gene: TRBD1; CDR3aa: CSARDRDRGSPLHF; CDR3nt: TGCAGTGCAAGAGATCGGGACAGGGGTTCACCCCTCCACTTT
v_gene: TRBV18; len: 14; abundance: many; j_gene: TRBJ2-7; d_gene: .; CDR3aa: CASSPLRGGNEQYF; CDR3nt: TGTGCCAGCTCACCCCTCAGGGGAGGAAACGAGCAGTACTTC
v_gene: TRBV7-7; len: 18; abundance: few; j_gene: TRBJ2-5; d_gene: TRBD1; CDR3aa: CASSPRGGSPTGGETQYF; CDR3nt: TGTGCTAGCAGCCCGAGGGGGGGCAGCCCTACAGGGGGCGAGACCCAGTACTTC
v_gene: TRBV7-9; len: 14; abundance: few; j_gene: TRBJ1-2; d_gene: .; CDR3aa: CASSLVGYNYGYTF; CDR3nt: TGTGCCAGCAGCTTAGTAGGGTATAACTATGGCTACACCTTC
v_gene: TRBV4-1; len: 16; abundance: .; j_gene: TRBJ2-2; d_gene: .; CDR3aa: CASSHERLVLDGELFF; CDR3nt: TGCGCCAGCAGCCATGAACGACTAGTATTGGACGGGGAGCTGTTTTTT
v_gene: TRBV13; len: 15; abundance: .; j_gene: TRBJ2-3; d_gene: .; CDR3aa: CASSPSGFLTDTQYF; CDR3nt: TGTGCCAGCAGCCCCTCGGGTTTTCTCACAGATACGCAGTATTTT
v_gene: TRBV5-1; len: 14; abundance: many; j_gene: TRBJ2-7; d_gene: .; CDR3aa: CASSLEGQYYEQYF; CDR3nt: TGCGCCAGCAGCTTGGAAGGACAGTACTACGAGCAGTACTTC
v_gene: TRBV5-1; len: 13; abundance: .; j_gene: TRBJ2-5; d_gene: .; CDR3aa: CASSLAVEETQYF; CDR3nt: TGCGCCAGCAGCTTGGCAGTCGAAGAGACCCAGTACTTC
v_gene: TRBV18; len: 15; abundance: many; j_gene: TRBJ2-7; d_gene: TRBD2; CDR3aa: CASSPPSRGVYEQYF; CDR3nt: TGTGCCAGCTCACCACCGTCGCGGGGGGTTTACGAGCAGTACTTC
v_gene: TRBV7-8; len: 14; abundance: many; j_gene: TRBJ2-3; d_gene: .; CDR3aa: CASSLGGYTDTQYF; CDR3nt: TGTGCCAGCAGCTTAGGGGGATACACAGATACGCAGTATTTT
v_gene: TRBV4-3; len: 15; abundance: .; j_gene: TRBJ2-3; d_gene: TRBD2; CDR3aa: CASSRTSGRTDTQYF; CDR3nt: TGCGCCAGCAGCCGGACTAGCGGGCGCACAGATACGCAGTATTTT
v_gene: TRBV19; len: 15; abundance: many; j_gene: TRBJ2-5; d_gene: TRBD1; CDR3aa: CASSTGTGVGETQYF; CDR3nt: TGTGCCAGTAGTACCGGGACAGGGGTGGGCGAGACCCAGTACTTC
v_gene: TRBV7-2; len: 15; abundance: few; j_gene: TRBJ2-3; d_gene: TRBD1; CDR3aa: CASSLGTGGADTQYF; CDR3nt: TGTGCCAGCAGCTTGGGGACAGGGGGAGCAGATACGCAGTATTTT
v_gene: TRBV4-2; len: 17; abundance: few; j_gene: TRBJ2-2; d_gene: TRBD1; CDR3aa: CASSQGAAGGYTGELFF; CDR3nt: TGTGCCAGCAGCCAAGGGGCGGCAGGGGGCTACACCGGGGAGCTGTTTTTT
v_gene: TRBV20-1; len: 12; abundance: many; j_gene: TRBJ2-3; d_gene: .; CDR3aa: CSAYLRIDTQYF; CDR3nt: TGCAGTGCTTACCTAAGGATCGATACGCAGTATTTT
v_gene: TRBV27; len: 17; abundance: .; j_gene: TRBJ2-1; d_gene: TRBD2; CDR3aa: CASSNPRGAGGNNEQFF; CDR3nt: TGTGCCAGCAGTAACCCCAGGGGCGCGGGGGGCAACAATGAGCAGTTCTTC
v_gene: TRBV6-6; len: 12; abundance: .; j_gene: TRBJ1-5; d_gene: .; CDR3aa: CASSYGQQPQHF; CDR3nt: TGTGCCAGCAGTTACGGGCAGCAGCCCCAGCATTTT
v_gene: TRBV2; len: 13; abundance: many; j_gene: TRBJ2-2; d_gene: .; CDR3aa: CASSEGVTGELFF; CDR3nt: TGTGCCAGCAGTGAAGGTGTCACCGGGGAGCTGTTTTTT
v_gene: TRBV13; len: 15; abundance: many; j_gene: TRBJ1-1; d_gene: .; CDR3aa: CASSLDRGARTEAFF; CDR3nt: TGTGCCAGCAGCTTAGACCGGGGGGCTAGAACTGAAGCTTTCTTT
v_gene: TRBV7-2; len: 16; abundance: many; j_gene: TRBJ2-3; d_gene: .; CDR3aa: CASSLDQGPSTDTQYF; CDR3nt: TGTGCCAGCAGCTTAGATCAGGGTCCTAGCACAGATACGCAGTATTTT
v_gene: TRBV5-1; len: 14; abundance: few; j_gene: TRBJ1-1; d_gene: .; CDR3aa: CASSGGTGYTEAFF; CDR3nt: TGCGCCAGCAGCGGGGGGACGGGATACACTGAAGCTTTCTTT
v_gene: TRBV20-1; len: 16; abundance: few; j_gene: TRBJ2-5; d_gene: TRBD1; CDR3aa: CSAAGTGGNLAETQYF; CDR3nt: TGCAGTGCTGCCGGGACAGGGGGGAATTTGGCAGAGACCCAGTACTTC
v_gene: TRBV6-2/TRBV6-3; len: 16; abundance: few; j_gene: TRBJ2-6; d_gene: .; CDR3aa: CASGGALVSGANVLTF; CDR3nt: TGTGCCAGCGGGGGGGCCCTGGTGTCTGGGGCCAACGTCCTGACTTTC
v_gene: TRBV5-4; len: 17; abundance: many; j_gene: TRBJ2-3; d_gene: .; CDR3aa: CASSPARGGGHTDTQYF; CDR3nt: TGTGCCAGCAGCCCGGCGCGGGGAGGGGGTCACACAGATACGCAGTATTTT
v_gene: TRBV3-1; len: 13; abundance: .; j_gene: TRBJ2-2; d_gene: .; CDR3aa: CASSQGSPGELFF; CDR3nt: TGTGCCAGCAGCCAGGGGAGCCCCGGGGAGCTGTTTTTT
v_gene: TRBV20-1; len: 11; abundance: many; j_gene: TRBJ1-4; d_gene: .; CDR3aa: CSARSGAVLFF; CDR3nt: TGCAGTGCTAGGTCAGGGGCCGTACTGTTTTTT
v_gene: TRBV28; len: 15; abundance: .; j_gene: TRBJ1-1; d_gene: .; CDR3aa: CASSLRAGKNTEAFF; CDR3nt: TGTGCCAGCAGTTTACGGGCAGGAAAGAACACTGAAGCTTTCTTT
v_gene: TRBV6-5; len: 11; abundance: .; j_gene: TRBJ2-3; d_gene: .; CDR3aa: CASAKADTQYF; CDR3nt: TGTGCCAGCGCTAAGGCAGATACGCAGTATTTT
v_gene: TRBV11-2; len: 17; abundance: many; j_gene: TRBJ1-6; d_gene: .; CDR3aa: CASSLVPASSYNSPLHF; CDR3nt: TGTGCCAGCAGCCTGGTGCCGGCTAGCTCCTATAATTCACCCCTCCACTTT
v_gene: TRBV7-2; len: 18; abundance: many; j_gene: TRBJ1-2; d_gene: TRBD1; CDR3aa: CASSFTGTGGDLNYGYTF; CDR3nt: TGTGCCAGCAGCTTCACCGGGACAGGGGGCGATCTCAACTATGGCTACACCTTC